This T cell receptor (beta chain) was sequenced in a study of blood T cell repertoires in COVID-19. Looking at the study overall: The samples span acute and convalescent COVID-19 from the United States, Italy and Spain.

V gave up 10 bases and J gave up 4 bases; unmatched junction bases: 17. The CDR3 covers 17 residues. CDR1 is KGHSH and CDR2 is LQKENI in the germline V gene. Method: immunoSEQ multiplex PCR; TCRdb's copy keeps in-frame clones and lacks some. Of hundreds of thousands of clones in the sample, approximately 87% are singletons; the top ten hold approximately 2.6%. Material: peripheral blood. This receptor was taken from a woman in her 70s with active or convalescent COVID-19. The chain carries TRBV18 and TRBJ1-5; 9 bases map to TRBD1. The CDR3 coding sequence is TGTGCCACCTCGGGACAGGGCAGAGGGAGGGGTAATCAGCCCCAGCATTTT. Its translation is CATSGQGRGRGNQPQHF. Full variable domain (remainder filled in from reference TRBV18 and TRBJ1-5): NAGVMQNPRHLVRRRGQEARLRCSPMKGHSHVYWYRQLPEEGLKFMVYLQKENIIDESGMPKERFSAEFPKEGPSILRIQQVVRGDSAAYFCATSGQGRGRGNQPQHFGDGTRLSIL.